Shown below are 13 T cell receptor beta chains from a single sample sequenced in a study of T cells after yellow fever vaccination. TCRdb reprocessed the 5' RACE reads via MiXCR and lists one record per CDR3 protein. The sample yields a few hundred thousand distinct CDR3 sequences, almost 4% seen once. This material consisted of PBMCs, taken 5 days after the yellow fever booster vaccination. These receptors were obtained from a man younger than 35 who received the YFV17D yellow fever vaccine.

This clonotype was observed at least ten times. CDR3 bases: TGTGCCATCTGCCATAGCGGGCCAAGCACAGATACGCAGTATTTT. As protein: CAICHSGPSTDTQYF. J is TRBJ2-3 and V is TRBV10-3; 7 bases agree with TRBD2. CDR1 is ENHRY, CDR2 SYGVKD, per germline. This CDR3 comprises 15 residues. The V segment lost 8 bases and the J segment 0 bases; nucleotides outside the gene matches: 8.

This clonotype appeared a few times. The chain carries TRBV4-3 and TRBJ2-7; the match to TRBD1 covers 9 bases. V lost 0 bases to trimming and J lost 6 bases; unmatched junction nucleotides: 6. Germline V CDR1 and CDR2: LGHNA, YSLEER. The CDR3 totals 15 residues. This chain's CDR3 is CASSQDGQGMGEQYF. Here the CDR3 DNA reads TGCGCCAGCAGCCAAGATGGACAGGGGATGGGCGAGCAGTACTTC.

This clonotype was found a few times. The rearrangement joins TRBV18 to TRBJ2-1, with 8 bases matching TRBD2. In germline, CDR1 is KGHSH, CDR2 LQKENI. The CDR3 covers 15 residues. The V gene end was trimmed by 2 bases and the J gene end by 6 bases; junction bases not matched to a gene: 6. The CDR3 loop is CASSPELAASNEQFF. The CDR3 DNA follows: TGTGCCAGCTCACCAGAACTAGCGGCCAGCAATGAGCAGTTCTTC.

This clonotype was seen many times. V and J are TRBV28 and TRBJ2-7; D is unresolved. The CDR3 runs 14 residues. Germline values: CDR1 MDHEN, CDR2 SYDVKM. Trimming stripped 4 bases from V and 9 bases from J, with 19 bases between. The chain's CDR3 is CASSSPSTIRLQYV. The CDR3 coding sequence is TGTGCCAGCAGTTCTCCATCAACGATTCGGCTGCAGTACGTC.

A few counts support this clonotype. The chain recombines TRBV5-4 with TRBJ2-4; D remains ambiguous. This CDR3 comprises 14 residues. V gave up 1 base and J gave up 2 bases, with 7 bases separating them. Per germline, CDR1 SGHNT and CDR2 YYREEE (reference sequence). CDR3 sequence (DNA): TGTGCCAGCAGCTTGCCCGGTTCCAAAAACATTCAGTACTTC. It specifies CASSLPGSKNIQYF.

This chain's CDR3 is CASSLGGGQGTDTQYF. DNA of the CDR3: TGTGCCAGCAGTTTAGGGGGGGGACAGGGAACAGATACGCAGTATTTT. V gene TRBV12-3 or TRBV12-4 combines with J gene TRBJ2-3, with 9 bases lining up with TRBD1. This CDR3 comprises 16 residues. Trimming cost V 1 base and J 3 bases; bases outside gene matches: 5.

This clonotype was found a few times. V gene TRBV20-1 combines with J gene TRBJ2-5; no reliable D call. The CDR3 spans 16 residues. V lost 3 bases to trimming and J lost 5 bases, with 22 bases between them. Per the germline V gene, CDR1 is DFQATT and CDR2 is SNEGSKA (reference sequence). The CDR3 region has the DNA TGCAGTGCTAGTAGTGGCGGTGACTCGTCTGGGGAGACCCAGTACTTC. This encodes CSASSGGDSSGETQYF.

This clonotype was detected only a few times. This chain uses TRBV20-1 with TRBJ1-1; D gene uncertain. The V gene lost 6 bases and the J gene lost 3 bases, with 23 bases spanning the gap. The germline V gene encodes CDR1 DFQATT and CDR2 SNEGSKA (reference sequence). This CDR3 has 16 residues. The CDR3 sequence: CSAWGREGEVDTEAFF. The CDR3, as DNA: TGCAGTGCCTGGGGAAGGGAAGGTGAGGTGGACACTGAAGCTTTCTTT.

This clonotype has a count of ten or more. The rearrangement uses TRBV2 and TRBJ2-5; D uncertain. Germline CDR1 SNHLY, CDR2 FYNNEI. This CDR3 region has 11 residues. V lost 7 bases, J lost 5 bases, and 8 bases lay in between. CDR3 in amino acids: CASIFVETQYF. CDR3 bases: TGTGCCAGCATCTTCGTGGAGACCCAGTACTTC.

This clonotype showed up just a few times. This chain joins TRBV30 and TRBJ2-2, with 10 bases identical to TRBD1. Unmatched junction bases numbered 8, after V lost 2 bases and J lost 5 bases. The germline CDR1 and CDR2 sequences are GTSNPN and SVGIG (reference sequence). The CDR3 sequence is 16 residues long. The CDR3 protein is CAWSPKGDRGTGELFF. CDR3 nucleotides: TGTGCCTGGAGTCCGAAAGGGGACAGGGGAACCGGGGAGCTGTTTTTT.

The V and J genes are TRBV19 and TRBJ2-2; D unclear. Germline CDR1 and CDR2: LNHDA and SQIVND (reference sequence). This CDR3 contains 15 residues. Trimming took off 4 bases at V and 1 base at J, with 10 bases between the two ends. This CDR3 reads CASSTRVWNTGELFF. DNA of the CDR3: TGTGCCAGTAGTACCCGCGTCTGGAACACCGGGGAGCTGTTTTTT.

The J gene is TRBJ2-1, the V gene TRBV5-1; 7 bases are a match to TRBD1. CDR1 and CDR2 (germline): SGHRS, YFSETQ. Trimming at V came to 4 bases and at J to 8 bases, leaving 6 bases not matched to a gene. The CDR3 is 13 residues long. CDR3 in amino acids: CASSGTGQDEQFF. CDR3 sequence (DNA): TGCGCCAGCAGCGGGACCGGACAGGATGAGCAGTTCTTC.

This chain links TRBV6-5 with TRBJ2-2, with D perhaps assigned TRBD1 or TRBD2 (5 bases each). The ends were cut back, 5 bases at V and 6 bases at J, with 25 bases in the middle. CDR3 size: 18 residues. The germline gives CDR1 MNHEY, CDR2 SVGAGI. The CDR3 nucleotides are TGTGCCAGCAGTCGCCACCCAAGACATCTCGGGGCTCCCGGGGAGCTGTTTTTT. Amino acids: CASSRHPRHLGAPGELFF.